The sequence of this T cell receptor beta chain was determined in a study of shared clonotypes between healthy human individuals. The CDR3 covers 16 residues. The germline gives CDR1 MNHEY, CDR2 SMNVEV (reference sequence). The trim removed 6 bases at V and 5 bases at J, leaving 12 bases unmatched. Some clones are missing from TCRdb's copy, which holds only in-frame ones; the method was immunoSEQ multiplex PCR. The sample has millions of clones; approximately 92% are singletons. The clonotype comes from a man between 18 and 29 years old in good health. The chain employs TRBV27 and TRBJ2-1, with TRBD2 matching 8 bases. Specimen: naive CD4+ T cells sorted from blood. Noted subset: CD45RA+ positively selected. CDR3 in DNA: TGTGCCAGCAGCCCCCTGGCCGGGAGGGGGAACAATGAGCAGTTCTTC. As protein: CASSPLAGRGNNEQFF.